Each of the 28 T cell receptor beta chains below was sequenced from the same sample in a study of blood T cell repertoires in COVID-19. The table came from immunoSEQ multiplex PCR; TCRdb's copy has only in-frame clones and leaves some out. The data contain approximately 490,000 clones, about nine tenths of them singletons. Sequenced sample: PBMCs or T cells enriched from blood (not recorded which). The receptors derive from a woman in her sixties who had recovered from COVID-19.

The V gene is TRBV5-6, the J gene TRBJ1-1, with TRBD1 identical over 8 bases. V lost 2 bases to trimming and J lost 4 bases; unmatched junction nucleotides: 13. Germline V gene data show CDR1 as SGHDT and CDR2 as YYEEEE. The CDR3 covers 17 residues. In nucleotides, the CDR3 is TGTGCCAGCAGCTTTTGGACAGGGCTTTGGGGGACCACTGAAGCTTTCTTT. This gives the protein CASSFWTGLWGTTEAFF.

The genes are TRBV28 and TRBJ1-1, with D tentatively TRBD1 (6 bases). Germline values: CDR1 MDHEN, CDR2 SYDVKM. Trimming took 6 bases from V and 0 from J, leaving 14 bases between them. CDR3 length equals 15 residues. This CDR3 reads CASRTGDNMNTEAFF. In DNA, the CDR3 is TGTGCCAGCAGGACCGGGGACAACATGAACACTGAAGCTTTCTTT.

This clone was observed once. CDR3 sequence: CASSQGQWGPQYF. CDR3 DNA: TGTGCCAGCAGCCAAGGACAGTGGGGGCCCCAGTACTTC. The rearrangement uses TRBV3-1 (or the pseudogene TRBV3-2) and TRBJ2-5; D may be TRBD1 (6 bases). Trimming took off 1 base at V and 9 bases at J, with 12 bases between the two ends. The CDR3 covers 13 residues. Germline V gene lookup returns CDR1 LGHDT and CDR2 YNNKEL (reference sequence).

The gene calls are TRBV28 and TRBJ1-6; the match to TRBD1 covers 10 bases. The CDR3 length is 14 residues. V shed 6 bases, J shed 9 bases, and the junction held 5 bases outside the gene matches. Germline CDR1 and CDR2: MDHEN and SYDVKM. The DNA for the CDR3 is TGTGCCAGCAGGCGGACAGGGGGAGGTTCACCCCTCCACTTT. Amino acids: CASRRTGGGSPLHF.

V and J are TRBV28 and TRBJ2-7, with D tentatively TRBD2 (6 bases). This CDR3 contains 16 residues. Between the trimmed V and J ends, which lost 6 bases and 2 bases, there was a span of 20 bases. The germline gives CDR1 MDHEN, CDR2 SYDVKM. CDR3 region: CASREQPDPGAYEQYF. DNA of the CDR3: TGTGCCAGCAGGGAACAGCCCGACCCGGGGGCCTACGAGCAGTACTTC.

CDR3 bases: TGTGCCAGCAGTACCACAGGGGTCGGCGAGCAGTACTTC. Translation gives CASSTTGVGEQYF. The genes are TRBV7-2 and TRBJ2-7; TRBD1 matches at 7 bases. The CDR3 runs 13 residues. Unmatched junction bases numbered 8, after V lost 6 bases and J lost 6 bases. Germline assignment: CDR1 SGHTA and CDR2 FQGNSA. The whole variable domain, remainder taken from reference TRBV7-2 and TRBJ2-7, is GAGVSQSPSNKVTEKGKDVELRCDPISGHTALYWYRQSLGQGLEFLIYFQGNSAPDKSGLPSDRFSAERTGGSVSTLTIQRTQQEDSAVYLCASSTTGVGEQYFGPGTRLTVT.

J is TRBJ1-2 and V is TRBV18; D call uncertain. Germline CDR1 reads KGHSH; CDR2 reads LQKENI. V dropped 3 bases and J dropped 2 bases, with 7 bases sitting between them. This CDR3 has 13 residues. The CDR3 DNA reads TGTGCCAGCTCACCTTACGGGAACTATGGCTACACCTTC. It yields the protein CASSPYGNYGYTF.

This clone was observed a single time. V is TRBV19 and J is TRBJ2-3; 7 bases are shared with TRBD2. The CDR3 consists of 15 residues. Looked up from germline, CDR1 is LNHDA and CDR2 is SQIVND (reference sequence). With 7 bases clipped from V and 3 bases from J, the junction kept 10 bases outside the gene matches. CDR3: CASTPLGGGTDTQYF. CDR3 coding DNA: TGTGCCAGTACCCCGCTGGGGGGGGGTACAGATACGCAGTATTTT.

This chain connects TRBV2 to TRBJ1-4; 9 positions agree with TRBD1. Trimming at V came to 1 base and at J to 7 bases, leaving 16 bases not matched to a gene. Looked up from germline, CDR1 is SNHLY and CDR2 is FYNNEI. The CDR3 has 19 residues. Here the CDR3 reads CASSEDHRGPPGEGEKLFF. DNA for the CDR3: TGTGCCAGCAGTGAAGACCACAGGGGGCCCCCGGGAGAAGGTGAAAAACTGTTTTTT.

The chain couples TRBV18 to TRBJ2-2; 8 positions agree with TRBD1. J was trimmed by 1 base and V by 2 bases; bases with no gene match: 3. CDR1 and CDR2 (germline): KGHSH, LQKENI. The CDR3 is made up of 16 amino acids. CDR3 nucleotides: TGTGCCAGCTCACCATTCGGGACAGGGAACACCGGGGAGCTGTTTTTT. Amino acid sequence: CASSPFGTGNTGELFF. Drawing the rest from reference TRBV18 and TRBJ2-2, the complete variable domain is NAGVMQNPRHLVRRRGQEARLRCSPMKGHSHVYWYRQLPEEGLKFMVYLQKENIIDESGMPKERFSAEFPKEGPSILRIQQVVRGDSAAYFCASSPFGTGNTGELFFGEGSRLTVL.

The sample holds one count of this clone. The genes are TRBV19 and TRBJ1-3; no reliable D call. The CDR3 has 13 residues. The germline V gene encodes CDR1 LNHDA and CDR2 SQIVND (reference sequence). The V and J ends lost 1 base and 3 bases respectively, with 4 bases between them. The CDR3 DNA reads as TGTGCCAGTAGTATAGTCGGTGGAAACACCATATATTTT. As protein: CASSIVGGNTIYF. The full variable domain, with the rest looked up from reference TRBV19 and TRBJ1-3, is DGGITQSPKYLFRKEGQNVTLSCEQNLNHDAMYWYRQDPGQGLRLIYYSQIVNDFQKGDIAEGYSVSREKKESFPLTVTSAQKNPTAFYLCASSIVGGNTIYFGEGSWLTVV.

This chain uses TRBV9 with TRBJ1-3; a weak D match, TRBD1 (6 bases). Trimming left V 1 base short and J 6 bases short, with 17 bases between. CDR1 and CDR2 from the germline V gene are SGDLS and YYNGEE. The CDR3 covers 16 residues. The CDR3 protein is CASSVSGQGTENTIYF. The CDR3 DNA reads TGTGCCAGCAGCGTATCGGGGCAGGGGACGGAAAACACCATATATTTT.

The chain recombines TRBV3-1 (or the pseudogene TRBV3-2) with TRBJ1-2, with D perhaps matching TRBD1 (6 bases). CDR3 length: 15 residues. With 5 bases removed from V and 2 bases from J, the gap between germline ends came to 15 bases. From germline, CDR1 is LGHDT and CDR2 YNNKEL (reference sequence). Here the CDR3 DNA reads TGTGCCAGCAGCTCCCGGACAGCCATCAACTATGGCTACACCTTC. It translates to CASSSRTAINYGYTF.

The chain is built from TRBV6-5 and TRBJ1-5; D unresolved. The CDR3 spans 14 residues. CDR1 MNHEY and CDR2 SVGAGI come from the germline V gene. Trimming removed 4 bases from V and 0 bases from J, with 7 bases in between. The CDR3 loop reads CASSSQYSNQPQHF. CDR3 in DNA: TGTGCCAGCAGTTCCCAGTATAGCAATCAGCCCCAGCATTTT.

This chain uses TRBV14 with TRBJ2-3, with D perhaps matching TRBD1 (6 bases). This CDR3 has 15 residues. V was clipped by 1 base and J by 0 bases, with 8 bases between them. CDR1 SGHDN and CDR2 FVKESK come from the germline V gene. CDR3 residues: CASSQVRGSTDTQYF. The CDR3 DNA is TGTGCCAGCAGCCAAGTCAGGGGAAGCACAGATACGCAGTATTTT.

This clone was seen more than once but under ten times. V is TRBV19 and J is TRBJ1-1; D not resolved. With 7 bases removed from V and 3 bases from J, the gap between germline ends came to 18 bases. This CDR3 comprises 15 residues. In germline, CDR1 is LNHDA, CDR2 SQIVND (reference sequence). Here the CDR3 reads CASTAGNVRYTEAFF. CDR3 coding DNA: TGTGCCAGTACAGCCGGCAACGTCAGGTACACTGAAGCTTTCTTT.

This clone was detected once. The chain combines TRBV4-1 with TRBJ2-4; 7 bases align to TRBD2. Per germline, CDR1 MGHRA and CDR2 YSYEKL. This CDR3 region has 14 residues. Trimming removed 1 base from V and 5 bases from J; junction bases left unmatched: 2. CDR3 sequence reads: CASSQAGLENIQYF. In DNA form, the CDR3 reads TGCGCCAGCAGCCAAGCTGGACTAGAAAACATTCAGTACTTC.

The V gene is TRBV6-5, the J gene TRBJ2-1, with D uncertain. This CDR3 spans 15 amino acids. With 4 bases removed from V and 2 bases from J, the gap between germline ends came to 12 bases. Germline loops: CDR1 MNHEY, CDR2 SVGAGI. In DNA, the CDR3 is TGTGCCAGCAGTTCCGTCCTACCCACCTACAATGAGCAGTTCTTC. The encoded protein is CASSSVLPTYNEQFF.

This clone showed up just once. The chain has TRBV21-1 and TRBJ1-5; TRBD1 was called by the table and not checked on the DNA. TRBV21-1 is a documented pseudogene. This CDR3 has 17 amino acids. The CDR3 DNA is TGTGCCAGCAGCAAAGGGGCGACACAGGGGGCGAATCAGCCCCAGCATTTT. Amino acid sequence: CASSKGATQGANQPQHF.

The chain couples TRBV3-1 (or the pseudogene TRBV3-2) to TRBJ1-6; D is perhaps TRBD1 (6 bases). The CDR3 is 14 amino acids. V gave up 2 bases and J gave up 12 bases, with 14 bases separating them. The germline V gene encodes CDR1 LGHDT and CDR2 YNNKEL (reference sequence). CDR3 residues: CASSQMNRVGPLHF. The DNA for the CDR3 is TGTGCCAGCAGCCAAATGAACAGGGTGGGACCCCTCCACTTT.

This rearrangement joins TRBV11-2 to TRBJ2-5, with TRBD1 matching 8 bases. This CDR3 is built from 15 residues. Germline trimming cut 5 bases from V and 0 bases from J; bases unmatched to any gene: 5. Germline V gene sequence: CDR1 SGHAT, CDR2 FQNNGV. The CDR3 coding sequence is TGTGCCAGCAGCCGAGGGACAGGCAACCAAGAGACCCAGTACTTC. Its protein is CASSRGTGNQETQYF.

The chain carries TRBV5-1 and TRBJ1-2, with D perhaps matching TRBD1 (5 bases). The germline CDR1 and CDR2 sequences are SGHRS and YFSETQ. V lost 4 bases, J lost 8 bases, and 15 bases lay in between. The CDR3 has 13 amino acids. CDR3 nucleotide sequence: TGCGCCAGCAGCCAGGACACCAACGGGGGCTACACCTTC. Amino acids: CASSQDTNGGYTF. The full variable domain, rest sourced from reference TRBV5-1 and TRBJ1-2, is KAGVTQTPRYLIKTRGQQVTLSCSPISGHRSVSWYQQTPGQGLQFLFEYFSETQRNKGNFPGRFSGRQFSNSRSEMNVSTLELGDSALYLCASSQDTNGGYTFGSGTRLTVV.

The V gene is TRBV2, the J gene TRBJ1-4; TRBD1 is a possible D gene (5 bases). Trimming pared 4 bases from V and 8 bases from J, leaving 11 bases between. The germline gives CDR1 SNHLY, CDR2 FYNNEI. The CDR3 consists of 13 residues. CDR3 sequence (DNA): TGTGCCAGCAGTGTCAGGGTTGGAGAAAAACTGTTTTTT. Translation gives CASSVRVGEKLFF.

The V call is TRBV7-8, the J call TRBJ2-3; D gene unclear. CDR1 is SGHVS and CDR2 is FQNEAQ in the germline V gene. This CDR3 spans 13 amino acids. Trimming removed 5 bases at V and 6 bases at J, with 12 bases between. The CDR3 DNA reads as TGTGCCAGCAGCCCCCCCCTGAGGGATACGCAGTATTTT. The encoded protein is CASSPPLRDTQYF.

The rearrangement uses TRBV18 and TRBJ1-4; 8 positions match TRBD1. The CDR3 covers 15 residues. The germline V gene has CDR1 KGHSH and CDR2 LQKENI. J lost 2 bases, V lost 4 bases, and 3 bases had no gene match. The CDR3 reads CASSLHRGTNEKLFF. CDR3 coding DNA: TGTGCCAGCTCACTTCACAGGGGGACTAATGAAAAACTGTTTTTT.

The V call is TRBV29-1, the J call TRBJ1-2; 9 positions match TRBD1. Germline CDR1 and CDR2: SQVTM and ANQGSEA. CDR3 length: 14 amino acids. Germline trimming cut 3 bases from V and 4 bases from J; bases unmatched to any gene: 6. The CDR3 here is CSVEGDRVGYGYTF. For the CDR3, the DNA is TGCAGCGTTGAGGGGGACAGGGTGGGCTATGGCTACACCTTC.

The gene calls are TRBV9 and TRBJ2-7; no clear D gene. The germline CDR1 and CDR2 sequences are SGDLS and YYNGEE. The CDR3 sequence is 14 residues long. V was cut by 0 bases and J by 0 bases, with 7 bases left in between. This chain's CDR3 is CASSVEVASYEQYF. The DNA for the CDR3 is TGTGCCAGCAGCGTAGAAGTGGCCTCCTACGAGCAGTACTTC.

The chain uses TRBV19 and TRBJ2-7; the match to TRBD1 covers 8 bases. V was clipped by 4 bases and J by 2 bases; unmatched bases: 4. The length of the CDR3 is 14 residues. Germline V gene lookup returns CDR1 LNHDA and CDR2 SQIVND (reference sequence). CDR3 in amino acids: CASSRYRGTYEQYF. For the CDR3, the DNA is TGTGCCAGTAGTAGATACAGGGGGACCTACGAGCAGTACTTC.